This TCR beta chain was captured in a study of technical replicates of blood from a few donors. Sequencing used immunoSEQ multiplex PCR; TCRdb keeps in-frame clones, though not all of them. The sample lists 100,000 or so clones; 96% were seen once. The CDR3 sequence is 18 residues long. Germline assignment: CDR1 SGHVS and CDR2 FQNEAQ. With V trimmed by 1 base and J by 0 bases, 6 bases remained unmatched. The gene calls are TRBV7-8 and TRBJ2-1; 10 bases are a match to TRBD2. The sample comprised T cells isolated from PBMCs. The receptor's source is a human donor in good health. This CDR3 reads CASSLVIASGSSYNEQFF. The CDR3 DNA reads TGTGCCAGCAGCTTAGTAATTGCTAGCGGGAGCTCCTACAATGAGCAGTTCTTC.